This T cell receptor (beta chain) appears in the sequencing data of a study of beta chain features in type 1 diabetes. Sorted CD4+ subsets: naive, central memory, regulatory, stem cell-like memory (CD45RO/CCR7/CD25/CD127/CD95/CD27 panel). Looked up from germline, CDR1 is SGHAT and CDR2 is FQNNGV. This CDR3 is 15 amino acids long. V trimming: 0 bases; J trimming: 6 bases; junction bases outside the gene matches: 7. Investigators reverse transcribed all isolated RNA, so they sequenced expressed TCRB transcripts. Some clones are missing from TCRdb's copy, which holds only in-frame ones; the method was immunoSEQ multiplex PCR. The sample includes over 500,000 clones, 15% to 19% of them seen just once. This clone has more than one count but fewer than ten. Its antigen is unknown. Findings and caveats of the study: VDJ junctions from patients with type 1 diabetes contained fewer insertions and more deletions. Small HLA sub-analyses could not settle whether HLA shapes TCRB rearrangement.

This TCR was recovered from a man between 18 and 35 years old in good health. The specimen sequenced was naive CD4+ T cells from blood. This rearrangement joins TRBV11-2 to TRBJ2-5; the match to TRBD1 covers 7 bases. CDR3 region: CASSLEATGRKTQYF. In nucleotides, the CDR3 is TGTGCCAGCAGCTTAGAGGCGACAGGGAGAAAGACCCAGTACTTC.